This T cell receptor (beta chain) is from a study of T cells in Graves' hyperthyroidism and ophthalmopathy. Using RNA transcripts as the source, TCR beta CDR3 regions were amplified. The HTBI primer set drove a first-round RT-PCR of the TCR CDR3. Each CDR3 protein is one row after TCRdb ran MiXCR on the multiplex PCR reads. The table has around 700,000 distinct CDR3 sequences, 15% to 20% seen once. This CDR3 contains 15 residues. V gave up 6 bases and J gave up 7 bases; unmatched junction bases: 12. The germline CDR1 and CDR2 sequences are MGHRA and YSYEKL. The chain couples TRBV4-1 to TRBJ2-1, with 7 positions matching TRBD1. The specimen sequenced was blood. The sequence derives from a woman aged 45-59 years with Graves' hyperthyroidism that later progressed to Graves' ophthalmopathy. CDR3 sequence: CASRQRQGLANEQFF. DNA for the CDR3: TGCGCCAGCAGACAGAGACAGGGATTGGCAAATGAGCAGTTCTTC.